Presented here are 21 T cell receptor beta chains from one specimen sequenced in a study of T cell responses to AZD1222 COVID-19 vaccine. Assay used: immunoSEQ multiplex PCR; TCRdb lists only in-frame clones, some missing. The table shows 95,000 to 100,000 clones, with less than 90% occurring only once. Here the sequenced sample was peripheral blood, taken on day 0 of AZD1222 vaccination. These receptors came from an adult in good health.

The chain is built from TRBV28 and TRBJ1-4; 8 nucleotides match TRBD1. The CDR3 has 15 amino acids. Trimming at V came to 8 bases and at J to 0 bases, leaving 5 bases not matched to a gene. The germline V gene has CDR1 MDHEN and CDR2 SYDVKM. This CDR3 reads CASSGGGSTNEKLFF. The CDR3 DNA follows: TGTGCCAGCTCAGGGGGCGGTTCAACTAATGAAAAACTGTTTTTT.

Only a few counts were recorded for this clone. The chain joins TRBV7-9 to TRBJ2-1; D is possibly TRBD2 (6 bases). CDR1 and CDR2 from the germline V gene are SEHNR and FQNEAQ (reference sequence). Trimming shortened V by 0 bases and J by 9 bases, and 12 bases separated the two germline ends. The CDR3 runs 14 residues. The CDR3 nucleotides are TGTGCCAGCAGCTTAGCCTCGAAGGGAGGTGAGCAGTTCTTC. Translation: CASSLASKGGEQFF.

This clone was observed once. CDR3 amino acids: CATPLPRDKENTIYF. In DNA, the CDR3 is TGTGCCACTCCCCTACCCCGGGACAAGGAAAACACCATATATTTT. The J gene is TRBJ1-3, the V gene TRBV19; possibly TRBD1 for D (6 bases). The CDR3 loop spans 15 amino acids. CDR1 and CDR2 (germline): LNHDA, SQIVND (reference sequence). V was trimmed by 10 bases and J by 6 bases, leaving 22 bases between them.

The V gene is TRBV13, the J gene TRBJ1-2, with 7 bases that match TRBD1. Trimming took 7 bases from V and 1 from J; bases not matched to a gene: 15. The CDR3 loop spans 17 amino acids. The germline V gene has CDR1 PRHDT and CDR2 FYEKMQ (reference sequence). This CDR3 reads CASTLNRQGQINYGYTF. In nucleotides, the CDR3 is TGTGCCAGCACTTTAAATCGCCAGGGACAGATTAACTATGGCTACACCTTC.

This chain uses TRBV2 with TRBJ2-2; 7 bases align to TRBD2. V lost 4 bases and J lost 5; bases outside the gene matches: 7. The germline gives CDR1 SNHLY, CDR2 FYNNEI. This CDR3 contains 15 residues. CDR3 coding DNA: TGTGCCAGCAGTGTTGGGCGGGAGTCAACCGGGGAGCTGTTTTTT. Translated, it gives CASSVGRESTGELFF.

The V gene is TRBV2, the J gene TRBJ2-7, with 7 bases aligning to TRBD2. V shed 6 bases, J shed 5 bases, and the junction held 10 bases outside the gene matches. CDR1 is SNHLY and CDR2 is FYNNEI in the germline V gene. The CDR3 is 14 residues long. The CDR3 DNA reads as TGTGCCAGCAGGGGGTGGGAGGGCCTTAACGAGCAGTACTTC. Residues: CASRGWEGLNEQYF.

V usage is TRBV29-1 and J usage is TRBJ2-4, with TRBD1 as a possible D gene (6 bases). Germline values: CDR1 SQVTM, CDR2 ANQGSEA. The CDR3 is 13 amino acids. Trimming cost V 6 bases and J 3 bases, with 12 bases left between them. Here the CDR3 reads CSVNRVGKNIQYF. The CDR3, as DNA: TGCAGCGTGAACAGGGTGGGCAAAAACATTCAGTACTTC.

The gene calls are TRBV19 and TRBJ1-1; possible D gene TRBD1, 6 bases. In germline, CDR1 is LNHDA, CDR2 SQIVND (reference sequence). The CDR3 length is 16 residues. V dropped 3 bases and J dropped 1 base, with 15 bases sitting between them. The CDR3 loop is CASSILGGVANTEAFF. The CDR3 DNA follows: TGTGCCAGTAGTATTTTGGGGGGCGTGGCGAACACTGAAGCTTTCTTT.

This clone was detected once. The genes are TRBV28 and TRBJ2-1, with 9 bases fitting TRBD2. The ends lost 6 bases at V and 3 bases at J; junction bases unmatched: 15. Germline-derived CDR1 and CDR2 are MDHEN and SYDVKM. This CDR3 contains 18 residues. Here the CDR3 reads CASSQWSSGTNLYNEQFF. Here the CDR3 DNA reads TGTGCCAGCAGCCAATGGTCTAGCGGGACCAACCTCTACAATGAGCAGTTCTTC.

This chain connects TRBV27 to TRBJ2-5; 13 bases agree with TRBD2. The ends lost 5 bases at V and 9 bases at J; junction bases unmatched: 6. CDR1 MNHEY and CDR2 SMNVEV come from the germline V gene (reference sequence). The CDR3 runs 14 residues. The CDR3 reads CASSRTSGSRAQYF. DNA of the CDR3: TGTGCCAGCAGTCGGACTAGCGGGAGCAGGGCCCAGTACTTC.

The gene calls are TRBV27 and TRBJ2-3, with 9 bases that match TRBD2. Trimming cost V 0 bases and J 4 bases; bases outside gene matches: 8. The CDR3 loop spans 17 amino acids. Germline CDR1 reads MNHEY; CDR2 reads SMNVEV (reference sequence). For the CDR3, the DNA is TGTGCCAGCAGTTTATCATATGGCGGGAGGGCCTCAGATACGCAGTATTTT. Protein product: CASSLSYGGRASDTQYF.

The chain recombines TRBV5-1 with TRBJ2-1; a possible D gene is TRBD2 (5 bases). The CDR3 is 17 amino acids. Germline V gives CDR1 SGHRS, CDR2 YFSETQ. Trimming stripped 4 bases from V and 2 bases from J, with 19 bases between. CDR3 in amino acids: CASSPVTNLLTYNEQFF. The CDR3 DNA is TGCGCCAGCAGCCCCGTGACTAACTTGTTAACCTACAATGAGCAGTTCTTC.

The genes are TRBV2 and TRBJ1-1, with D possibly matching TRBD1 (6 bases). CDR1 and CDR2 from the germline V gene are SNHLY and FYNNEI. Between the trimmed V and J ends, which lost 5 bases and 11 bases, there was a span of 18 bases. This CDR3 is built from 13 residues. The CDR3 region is CASSIQGLGEAFF. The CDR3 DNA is TGTGCCAGCAGTATACAGGGCCTAGGGGAGGCTTTCTTT. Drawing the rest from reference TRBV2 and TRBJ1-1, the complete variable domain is EPEVTQTPSHQVTQMGQEVILRCVPISNHLYFYWYRQILGQKVEFLVSFYNNEISEKSEIFDDQFSVERPDGSNFTLKIRSTKLEDSAMYFCASSIQGLGEAFFGQGTRLTVV.

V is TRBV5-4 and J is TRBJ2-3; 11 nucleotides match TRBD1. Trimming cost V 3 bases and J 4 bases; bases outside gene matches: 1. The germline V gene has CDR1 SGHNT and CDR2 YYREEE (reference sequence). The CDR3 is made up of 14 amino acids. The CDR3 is CASSWGQGADTQYF. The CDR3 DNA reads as TGTGCCAGCAGCTGGGGACAGGGGGCAGATACGCAGTATTTT.

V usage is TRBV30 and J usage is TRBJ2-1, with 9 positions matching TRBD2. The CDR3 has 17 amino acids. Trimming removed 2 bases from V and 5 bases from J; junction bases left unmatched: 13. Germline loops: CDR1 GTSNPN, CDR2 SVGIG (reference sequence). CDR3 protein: CAWSSFSGRWRNNEQFF. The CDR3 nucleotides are TGTGCCTGGAGTTCGTTTAGCGGGAGATGGAGGAACAATGAGCAGTTCTTC.

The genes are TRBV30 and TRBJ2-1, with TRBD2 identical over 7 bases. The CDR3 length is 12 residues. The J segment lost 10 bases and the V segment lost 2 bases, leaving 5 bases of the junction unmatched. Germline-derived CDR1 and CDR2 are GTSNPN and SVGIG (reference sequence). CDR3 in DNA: TGTGCCTGGAGTTCGACTAGCAGGGAGCAGTTCTTC. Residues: CAWSSTSREQFF. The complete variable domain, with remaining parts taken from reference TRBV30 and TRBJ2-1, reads SQTIHQWPATLVQPVGSPLSLECTVEGTSNPNLYWYRQAAGRGLQLLFYSVGIGQISSEVPQNLSASRPQDRQFILSSKKLLLSDSGFYLCAWSSTSREQFFGPGTRLTVL.

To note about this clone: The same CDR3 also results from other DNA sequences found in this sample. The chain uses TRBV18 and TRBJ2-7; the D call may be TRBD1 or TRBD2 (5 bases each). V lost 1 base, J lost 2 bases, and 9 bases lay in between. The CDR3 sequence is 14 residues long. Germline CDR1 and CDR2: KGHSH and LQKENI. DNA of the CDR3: TGTGCCAGCTCACCACGTGAGGGGCCCTACGAGCAGTACTTC. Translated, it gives CASSPREGPYEQYF.

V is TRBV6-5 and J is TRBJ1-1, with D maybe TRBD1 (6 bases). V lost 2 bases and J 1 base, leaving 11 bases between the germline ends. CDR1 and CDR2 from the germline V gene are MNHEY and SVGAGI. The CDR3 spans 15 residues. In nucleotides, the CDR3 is TGTGCCAGCAGTTACGTGGGACAAAGGAACACTGAAGCTTTCTTT. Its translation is CASSYVGQRNTEAFF.

CDR3 loop: CAIGGANRGREVMNTEAFF. The CDR3 DNA reads TGTGCCATCGGGGGAGCAAACAGGGGGCGCGAAGTTATGAACACTGAAGCTTTCTTT. This rearrangement joins TRBV10-3 to TRBJ1-1; TRBD1 agrees at 9 bases. J gave up 0 bases and V 8 bases, and 19 bases lay outside the gene matches. The CDR3 covers 19 residues. CDR1 is ENHRY and CDR2 is SYGVKD in the germline V gene.

DNA for the CDR3: TGTGCCAGCAGCTTAAGATCATCTAGCGTCTACGAGCAGTACTTC. Its translation: CASSLRSSSVYEQYF. The rearrangement uses TRBV11-2 and TRBJ2-7; a possible D gene is TRBD2 (6 bases). This CDR3 is 15 amino acids long. Germline loops: CDR1 SGHAT, CDR2 FQNNGV. Trimming shortened V by 2 bases and J by 3 bases, and 14 bases separated the two germline ends.

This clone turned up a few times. The CDR3 nucleotides read TGCGCCAGCAGCTTGGACTTCAACAATGAGCAGTTCTTC. The encoded protein is CASSLDFNNEQFF. The chain is built from TRBV5-1 and TRBJ2-1; no reliable D call. The V end was cut by 0 bases, the J end by 5 bases, with 6 bases between. Germline CDR1 and CDR2: SGHRS and YFSETQ. There are 13 residues in the CDR3. The full variable domain, its missing parts supplied by reference TRBV5-1 and TRBJ2-1, is KAGVTQTPRYLIKTRGQQVTLSCSPISGHRSVSWYQQTPGQGLQFLFEYFSETQRNKGNFPGRFSGRQFSNSRSEMNVSTLELGDSALYLCASSLDFNNEQFFGPGTRLTVL.